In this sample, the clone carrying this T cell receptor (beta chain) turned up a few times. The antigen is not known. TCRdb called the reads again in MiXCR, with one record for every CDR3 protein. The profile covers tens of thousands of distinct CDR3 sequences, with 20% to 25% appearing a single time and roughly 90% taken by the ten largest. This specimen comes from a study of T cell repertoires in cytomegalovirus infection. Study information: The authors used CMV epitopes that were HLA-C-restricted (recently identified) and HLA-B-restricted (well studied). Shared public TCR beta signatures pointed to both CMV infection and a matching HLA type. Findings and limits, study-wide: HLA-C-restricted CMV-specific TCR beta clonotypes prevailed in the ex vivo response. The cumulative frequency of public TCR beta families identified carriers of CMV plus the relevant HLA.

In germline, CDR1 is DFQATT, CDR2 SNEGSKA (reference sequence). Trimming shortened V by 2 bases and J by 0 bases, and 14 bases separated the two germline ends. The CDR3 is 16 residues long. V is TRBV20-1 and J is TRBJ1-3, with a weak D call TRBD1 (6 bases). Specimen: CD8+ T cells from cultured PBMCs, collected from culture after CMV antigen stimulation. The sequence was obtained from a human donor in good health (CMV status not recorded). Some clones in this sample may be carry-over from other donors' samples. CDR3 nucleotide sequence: TGCAGTGCTAGACCATTAGACAGGCTCTCTGGAAACACCATATATTTT. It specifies CSARPLDRLSGNTIYF.